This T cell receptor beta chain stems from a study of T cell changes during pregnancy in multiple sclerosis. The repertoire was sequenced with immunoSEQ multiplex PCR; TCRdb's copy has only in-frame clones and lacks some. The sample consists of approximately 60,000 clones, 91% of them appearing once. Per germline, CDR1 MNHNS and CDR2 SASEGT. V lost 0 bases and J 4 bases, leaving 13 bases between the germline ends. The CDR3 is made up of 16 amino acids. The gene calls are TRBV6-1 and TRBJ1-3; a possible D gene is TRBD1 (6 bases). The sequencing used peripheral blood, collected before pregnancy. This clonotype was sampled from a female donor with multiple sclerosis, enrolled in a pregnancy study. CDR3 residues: CASSEAGGKRGNTIYF. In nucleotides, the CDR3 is TGTGCCAGCAGTGAAGCAGGGGGTAAGAGAGGAAACACCATATATTTT.